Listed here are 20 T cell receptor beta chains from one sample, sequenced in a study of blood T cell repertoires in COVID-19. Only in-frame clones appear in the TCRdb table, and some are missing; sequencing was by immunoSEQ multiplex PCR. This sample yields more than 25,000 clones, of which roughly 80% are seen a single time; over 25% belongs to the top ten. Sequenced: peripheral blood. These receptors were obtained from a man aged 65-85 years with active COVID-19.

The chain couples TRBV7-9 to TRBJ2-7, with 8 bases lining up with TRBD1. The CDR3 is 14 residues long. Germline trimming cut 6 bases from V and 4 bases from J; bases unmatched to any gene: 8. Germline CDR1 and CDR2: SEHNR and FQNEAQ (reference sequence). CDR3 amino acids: CASSLQGAGYEQYF. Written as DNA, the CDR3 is TGTGCCAGCAGTTTGCAGGGGGCGGGGTACGAGCAGTACTTC.

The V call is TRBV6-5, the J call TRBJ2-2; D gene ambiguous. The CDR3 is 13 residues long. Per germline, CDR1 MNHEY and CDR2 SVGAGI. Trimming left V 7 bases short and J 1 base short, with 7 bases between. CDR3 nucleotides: TGTGCCAGCACGCAACTGAACACCGGGGAGCTGTTTTTT. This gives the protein CASTQLNTGELFF.

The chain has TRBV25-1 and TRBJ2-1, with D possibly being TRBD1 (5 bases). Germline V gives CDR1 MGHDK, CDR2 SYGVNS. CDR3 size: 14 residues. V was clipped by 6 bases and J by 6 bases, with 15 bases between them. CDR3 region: CASRGMGPVNEQFF. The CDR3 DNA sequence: TGTGCCAGCAGGGGAATGGGGCCTGTCAATGAGCAGTTCTTC.

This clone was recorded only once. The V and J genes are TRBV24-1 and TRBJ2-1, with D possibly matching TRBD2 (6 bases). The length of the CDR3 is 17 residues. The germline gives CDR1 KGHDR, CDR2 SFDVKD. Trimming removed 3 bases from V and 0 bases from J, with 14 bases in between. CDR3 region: CATSDVEGGHSYNEQFF. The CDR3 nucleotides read TGTGCCACCAGTGATGTGGAGGGAGGCCACTCCTACAATGAGCAGTTCTTC.

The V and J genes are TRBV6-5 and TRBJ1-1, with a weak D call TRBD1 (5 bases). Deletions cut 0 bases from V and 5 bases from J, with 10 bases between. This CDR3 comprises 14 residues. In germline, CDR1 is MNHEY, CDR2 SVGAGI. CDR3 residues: CASSYSTGGTEAFF. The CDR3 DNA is TGTGCCAGCAGTTACTCGACGGGGGGGACTGAAGCTTTCTTT.

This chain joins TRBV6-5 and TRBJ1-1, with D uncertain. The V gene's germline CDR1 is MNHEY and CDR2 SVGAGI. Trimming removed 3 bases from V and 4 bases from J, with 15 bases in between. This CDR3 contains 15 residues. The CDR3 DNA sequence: TGTGCCAGCAGTTATAAAAATTCCGGGGTCACTGAAGCTTTCTTT. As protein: CASSYKNSGVTEAFF.

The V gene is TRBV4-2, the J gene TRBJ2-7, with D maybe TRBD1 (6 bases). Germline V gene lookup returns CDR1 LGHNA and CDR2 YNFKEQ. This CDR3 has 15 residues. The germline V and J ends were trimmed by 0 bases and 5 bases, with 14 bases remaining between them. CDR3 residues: CASSQDSGQWNEQYF. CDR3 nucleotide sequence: TGTGCCAGCAGCCAAGATTCCGGACAGTGGAACGAGCAGTACTTC.

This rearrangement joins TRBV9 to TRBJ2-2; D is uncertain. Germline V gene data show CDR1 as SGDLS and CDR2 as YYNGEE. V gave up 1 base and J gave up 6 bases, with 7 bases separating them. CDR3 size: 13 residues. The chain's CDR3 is CASSVSSAGELFF. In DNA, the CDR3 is TGTGCCAGCAGCGTAAGCTCGGCCGGGGAGCTGTTTTTT.

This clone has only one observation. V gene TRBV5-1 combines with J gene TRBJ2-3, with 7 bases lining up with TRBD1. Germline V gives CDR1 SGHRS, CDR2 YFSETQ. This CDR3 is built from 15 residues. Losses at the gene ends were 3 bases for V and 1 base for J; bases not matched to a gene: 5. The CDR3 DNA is TGCGCCAGCAGCTCGACAGGGCTCGGCACAGATACGCAGTATTTT. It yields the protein CASSSTGLGTDTQYF.

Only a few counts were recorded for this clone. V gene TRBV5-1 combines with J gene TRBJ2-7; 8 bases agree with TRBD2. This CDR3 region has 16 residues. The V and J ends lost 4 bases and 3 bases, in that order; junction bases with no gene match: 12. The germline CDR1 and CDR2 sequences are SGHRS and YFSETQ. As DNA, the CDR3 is TGCGCCAGCAGCCCTCTCGGAACCGGGACTAGCTACGAGCAGTACTTC. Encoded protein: CASSPLGTGTSYEQYF. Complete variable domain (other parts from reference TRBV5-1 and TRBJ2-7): KAGVTQTPRYLIKTRGQQVTLSCSPISGHRSVSWYQQTPGQGLQFLFEYFSETQRNKGNFPGRFSGRQFSNSRSEMNVSTLELGDSALYLCASSPLGTGTSYEQYFGPGTRLTVT.

CDR3 protein: CASSNYRGSSLNEQFF. CDR3 DNA sequence: TGTGCCAGCAGCAACTACAGGGGAAGCAGTCTCAATGAGCAGTTCTTC. This rearrangement joins TRBV5-8 to TRBJ2-1, with TRBD1 matching over 7 bases. The trim removed 4 bases at V and 6 bases at J, leaving 13 bases unmatched. Germline CDR1 reads SGHTS; CDR2 reads YDEGEE. The CDR3 extends over 16 amino acids.

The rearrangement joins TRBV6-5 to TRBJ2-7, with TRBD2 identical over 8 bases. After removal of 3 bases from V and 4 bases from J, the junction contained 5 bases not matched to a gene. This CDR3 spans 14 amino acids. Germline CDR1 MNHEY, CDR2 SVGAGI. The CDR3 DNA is TGTGCCAGCAGTTATACGGGAGGGGCGTACGAGCAGTACTTC. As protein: CASSYTGGAYEQYF.

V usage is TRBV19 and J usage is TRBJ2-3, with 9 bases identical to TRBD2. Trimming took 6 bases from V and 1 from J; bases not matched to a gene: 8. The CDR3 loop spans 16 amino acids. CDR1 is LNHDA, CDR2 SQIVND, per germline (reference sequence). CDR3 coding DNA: TGTGCCAGTAGAGGTCACAAGCGGGGGGGCACAGATACGCAGTATTTT. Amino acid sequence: CASRGHKRGGTDTQYF.

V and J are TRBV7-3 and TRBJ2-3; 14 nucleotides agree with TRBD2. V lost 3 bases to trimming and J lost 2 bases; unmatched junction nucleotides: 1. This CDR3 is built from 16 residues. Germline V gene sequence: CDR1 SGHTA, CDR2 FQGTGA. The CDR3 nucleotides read TGTGCCAGCAGCTTGGGACTAGCGGGAGTCACAGATACGCAGTATTTT. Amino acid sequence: CASSLGLAGVTDTQYF.

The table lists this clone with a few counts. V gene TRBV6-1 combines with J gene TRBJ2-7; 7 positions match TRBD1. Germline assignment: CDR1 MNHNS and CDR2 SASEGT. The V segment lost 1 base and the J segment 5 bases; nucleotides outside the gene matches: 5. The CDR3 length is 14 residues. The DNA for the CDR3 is TGTGCCAGCAGTGAAGTACGGGACAGAAACGAGCAGTACTTC. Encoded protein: CASSEVRDRNEQYF.

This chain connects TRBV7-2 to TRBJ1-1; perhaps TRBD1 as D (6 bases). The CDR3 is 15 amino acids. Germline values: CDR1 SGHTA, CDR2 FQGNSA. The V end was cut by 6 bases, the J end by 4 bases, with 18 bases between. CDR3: CASRPLTGGTTEAFF. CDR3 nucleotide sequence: TGTGCCAGCAGACCTCTGACAGGAGGCACCACTGAAGCTTTCTTT.

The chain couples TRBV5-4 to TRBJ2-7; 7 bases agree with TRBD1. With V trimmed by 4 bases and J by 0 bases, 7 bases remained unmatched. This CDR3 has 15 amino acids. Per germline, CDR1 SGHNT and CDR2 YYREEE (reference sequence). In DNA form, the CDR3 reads TGTGCCAGCAGCCGCAGGGGGATCTCCTCCTACGAGCAGTACTTC. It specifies CASSRRGISSYEQYF.

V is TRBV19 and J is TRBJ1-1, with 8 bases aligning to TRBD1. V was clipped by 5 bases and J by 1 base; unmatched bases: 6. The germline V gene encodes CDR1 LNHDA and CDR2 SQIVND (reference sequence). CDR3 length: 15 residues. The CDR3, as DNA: TGTGCCAGTAGTCTCGCGACAGGGGCGAACACTGAAGCTTTCTTT. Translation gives CASSLATGANTEAFF.

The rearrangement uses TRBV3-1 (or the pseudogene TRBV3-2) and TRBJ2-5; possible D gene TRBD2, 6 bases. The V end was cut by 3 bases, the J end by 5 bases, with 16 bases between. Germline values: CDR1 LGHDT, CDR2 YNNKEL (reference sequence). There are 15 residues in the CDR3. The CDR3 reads CASSQLRGGGETQYF. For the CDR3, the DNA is TGTGCCAGCAGCCAGCTTCGGGGAGGTGGGGAGACCCAGTACTTC.

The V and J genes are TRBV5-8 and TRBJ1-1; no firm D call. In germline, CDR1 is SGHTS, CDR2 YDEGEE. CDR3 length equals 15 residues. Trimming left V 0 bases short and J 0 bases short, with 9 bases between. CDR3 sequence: CASSLAYGVNTEAFF. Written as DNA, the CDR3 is TGTGCCAGCAGCTTGGCGTACGGGGTGAACACTGAAGCTTTCTTT.